This T cell receptor (beta chain) was captured in a study of T cell repertoires in cytomegalovirus infection. This clonotype showed up just a few times. Germline CDR1 MNHEY, CDR2 SVGEGT. V was clipped by 2 bases and J by 5 bases; unmatched bases: 13. The CDR3 runs to 17 residues. Using its own MiXCR run on the reads, TCRdb lists one record per CDR3 protein. The profile shows around 100,000 distinct CDR3 sequences, less than 25% of them singletons. This sequence was found in a human donor in good health (CMV status not recorded). Some clones in this sample may be carry-over from other donors' samples. This chain links TRBV6-2 or TRBV6-3 with TRBJ2-7, with 9 bases that match TRBD1. Sequencing was done on a sample of CD8+ T cells from PBMCs. The CDR3 loop reads CASSYLPWTGADDEQYF. The CDR3 nucleotides are TGTGCCAGCAGTTACCTCCCTTGGACAGGGGCCGACGACGAGCAGTACTTC.